Presented here are 20 T cell receptor beta chains from one specimen sequenced in a study of relationships among human T cell subsets (TCRdb year 2010). The method behind the library was multiplex PCR. The sequencing machine was a 454 GS FLX. Semiquantitative ARM-PCR was used to amplify the TCR alpha and beta CDR3 regions from mRNA. In ARM-PCR, tagged nested gene-specific primers were used first, and communal superprimers then performed exponential amplification. The public sequencing data were trimmed at Q25 with fastp and processed into clonotypes with MiXCR by TCRdb, which kept only in-frame beta chains. One record per CDR3 amino acid sequence lists the most common genes and DNA. This sample lists roughly 7,000 distinct CDR3 sequences; about 70% were detected once. The biggest ten clones account for around 50% of the sample. Naive plus transitional T cells were isolated with anti-CD45RA microbeads from pooled isolated CD4+ and CD8+ T cells.

Material for sequencing was naive and transitional (CD45RA+) T cells sorted from blood. What the cell subset or site label conveys for this sample: CD45RA+ naive plus transitional T cells (Tn+t). These receptors all stem from a middle-aged man in good health.

The chain links TRBV5-1 to TRBJ2-7; 9 bases agree with TRBD2. This CDR3 contains 13 residues. The junction had 4 bases not matched to a gene; V was cut back by 6 bases and J by 3 bases. Per the germline V gene, CDR1 is SGHRS and CDR2 is YFSETQ. The CDR3 sequence: CASKASGDYEQYF. CDR3 DNA sequence: TGCGCCAGCAAGGCTAGCGGGGACTACGAGCAGTACTTC.

The CDR3, as DNA: TGTGCCAGCAGACCGACAGGGGTTAGCTCCTACGAGCAGTACTTC. Translated: CASRPTGVSSYEQYF. This chain uses TRBV28 with TRBJ2-7; 8 bases agree with TRBD1. CDR1 is MDHEN, CDR2 SYDVKM, per germline. CDR3 size: 15 residues. V gave up 6 bases and J gave up 0 bases; unmatched junction bases: 7.

CDR3 nucleotides: TGTGCCAGCAGCCTCACAGGGCCACCCCTCCACTTT. Translated: CASSLTGPPLHF. The chain has TRBV5-6 and TRBJ1-6, with D possibly being TRBD1 (6 bases). Germline V CDR1 and CDR2: SGHDT, YYEEEE. The ends were cut back, 4 bases at V and 11 bases at J, with 10 bases in the middle. There are 12 residues in the CDR3.

This chain joins TRBV7-9 and TRBJ2-3, with unresolved D. CDR1 is SEHNR and CDR2 is FQNEAQ in the germline V gene (reference sequence). Trimming left V 5 bases short and J 1 base short, with 13 bases between. This CDR3 is built from 15 residues. The CDR3 protein is CASSRHRGGTDTQYF. The CDR3 coding sequence is TGTGCCAGCAGCCGTCACCGTGGGGGCACAGATACGCAGTATTTT.

V gene TRBV4-1 combines with J gene TRBJ2-5, with 11 bases fitting TRBD2. CDR1 and CDR2 (germline): MGHRA, YSYEKL. V lost 0 bases, J lost 4 bases, and 7 bases stayed unmatched. The CDR3 extends over 17 amino acids. CDR3 bases: TGCGCCAGCAGCCAAGATTTGTCTAGCGGGAGGCGAGAGACCCAGTACTTC. Protein: CASSQDLSSGRRETQYF.

This clonotype turned up a few times. The gene calls are TRBV14 and TRBJ1-1; 7 bases agree with TRBD1. This CDR3 comprises 12 residues. Germline-derived CDR1 and CDR2 are SGHDN and FVKESK. Trimming took 3 bases from V and 10 from J; bases not matched to a gene: 5. The CDR3 region has the DNA TGTGCCAGCAGCCAGACAGGGCCAGGAGCTTTCTTT. Its protein is CASSQTGPGAFF. Looking up the rest from reference TRBV14 and TRBJ1-1 gives the full variable domain: EAGVTQFPSHSVIEKGQTVTLRCDPISGHDNLYWYRRVMGKEIKFLLHFVKESKQDESGMPNNRFLAERTGGTYSTLKVQPAELEDSGVYFCASSQTGPGAFFGQGTRLTVV.

The chain couples TRBV27 to TRBJ2-7, with 7 bases aligning to TRBD1. The J segment lost 0 bases and the V segment lost 4 bases, leaving 3 bases of the junction unmatched. Germline V lookup: CDR1 MNHEY, CDR2 SMNVEV (reference sequence). The CDR3 is made up of 14 amino acids. The CDR3 reads CASSSTGSSYEQYF. The DNA of the CDR3 is TGTGCCAGCAGTTCGACAGGGAGCTCCTACGAGCAGTACTTC.

V gene TRBV29-1 combines with J gene TRBJ2-7, with D perhaps being TRBD1 or TRBD2 (5 bases each). Near its end, the DNA agrees better with TRBJ2-1, so the J call may be wrong. Looked up from germline, CDR1 is SQVTM and CDR2 is ANQGSEA. This CDR3 contains 12 residues. In DNA, the CDR3 is TGCAGCGTTGAACCGGGACCCAATGAGCAGTTCTTC. Translation gives CSVEPGPNEQFF.

This clonotype was seen more than once but under ten times. The rearrangement joins TRBV5-1 to TRBJ2-7; D may correspond to TRBD1 or TRBD2 (5 bases each). This CDR3 is 14 amino acids long. V gave up 4 bases and J gave up 4 bases, with 15 bases separating them. Per the germline V gene, CDR1 is SGHRS and CDR2 is YFSETQ. CDR3: CASSEGQSQYEQYF. For the CDR3, the DNA is TGCGCCAGCAGCGAGGGGCAGTCCCAGTACGAGCAGTACTTC.

The rearrangement uses TRBV14 and TRBJ2-5, with 7 bases that match TRBD2. The CDR3 has 15 residues. The ends lost 3 bases at V and 1 base at J; junction bases unmatched: 5. The germline CDR1 and CDR2 sequences are SGHDN and FVKESK. CDR3 residues: CASSHLASGQETQYF. The CDR3 region has the DNA TGTGCCAGCAGCCATCTGGCTAGCGGCCAAGAGACCCAGTACTTC.

The V gene is TRBV20-1, the J gene TRBJ2-6; TRBD1 matches at 8 bases. Germline trimming cut 5 bases from V and 2 bases from J; bases unmatched to any gene: 11. Germline CDR1 DFQATT, CDR2 SNEGSKA (reference sequence). There are 17 residues in the CDR3. CDR3 sequence: CSAGLTGVRPGANVLTF. The DNA for the CDR3 is TGCAGTGCTGGGCTGACAGGGGTCCGCCCTGGGGCCAACGTCCTGACTTTC.

The chain combines TRBV14 with TRBJ2-1, with D possibly TRBD2 on 6 matching bases. The CDR3 loop spans 13 amino acids. Germline loops: CDR1 SGHDN, CDR2 FVKESK. Trimming shortened V by 5 bases and J by 2 bases, and 7 bases separated the two germline ends. The CDR3 DNA reads TGTGCCAGCAGCGCGGGACCCTACAATGAGCAGTTCTTC. It is translated as CASSAGPYNEQFF.

V gene TRBV18 combines with J gene TRBJ1-2, with a weak D call TRBD1 (5 bases). V gave up 5 bases and J gave up 2 bases, with 9 bases separating them. This CDR3 has 13 residues. Germline V CDR1 and CDR2: KGHSH, LQKENI. CDR3 amino acids: CASSSTANYGYTF. For the CDR3, the DNA is TGTGCCAGCTCATCGACAGCAAACTATGGCTACACCTTC.

The chain employs TRBV11-2 and TRBJ2-1; D is tentatively TRBD1 or TRBD2 (6 bases each). Germline CDR1 SGHAT, CDR2 FQNNGV. The CDR3 spans 13 residues. Trimming stripped 2 bases from V and 8 bases from J, with 10 bases between. Here the CDR3 reads CASSLPGEDEQFF. CDR3 DNA: TGTGCCAGCAGCTTACCAGGGGAGGATGAGCAGTTCTTC.

The genes are TRBV28 and TRBJ2-3; the match to TRBD2 covers 9 bases. In germline, CDR1 is MDHEN, CDR2 SYDVKM. V shed 4 bases and J 4 bases; nucleotides not matched to a gene: 9. The CDR3 extends over 16 amino acids. The CDR3 spells CASSSIAGVNADTQYF. In DNA form, the CDR3 reads TGTGCCAGCAGTTCTATAGCGGGAGTGAACGCAGATACGCAGTATTTT.

This clonotype was seen only once. The rearrangement links TRBV27 to TRBJ2-7; D not resolved. V dropped 6 bases and J dropped 0 bases, with 12 bases sitting between them. CDR1 and CDR2 from the germline V gene are MNHEY and SMNVEV (reference sequence). This CDR3 is built from 14 residues. CDR3 amino acids: CASRDGSSSYEQYF. CDR3 DNA: TGTGCCAGCAGGGACGGGTCGAGCTCCTACGAGCAGTACTTC.

J is TRBJ2-3 and V is TRBV14; tentative D call: TRBD1 (5 bases). Germline CDR1 SGHDN, CDR2 FVKESK. The ends were cut back, 0 bases at V and 0 bases at J, with 10 bases in the middle. The CDR3 has 16 residues. CDR3 DNA sequence: TGTGCCAGCAGCCAAGATAGGGGCCTAAGCACAGATACGCAGTATTTT. Encoded protein: CASSQDRGLSTDTQYF.

This sequence joins TRBV29-1 and TRBJ2-7, with 9 nucleotides matching TRBD2. Germline V CDR1 and CDR2: SQVTM, ANQGSEA. V lost 3 bases and J lost 5; bases outside the gene matches: 5. There are 13 residues in the CDR3. The CDR3 nucleotides read TGCAGCGTTGAGCGGGGGGGTACGGACGAGCAGTACTTC. Its protein is CSVERGGTDEQYF.

The rearrangement uses TRBV28 and TRBJ2-7; the match to TRBD2 covers 10 bases. V gave up 6 bases and J gave up 4 bases; unmatched junction bases: 3. CDR1 is MDHEN, CDR2 SYDVKM, per germline. CDR3 length: 13 residues. This CDR3 reads CASSWTSGYEQYF. The CDR3, as DNA: TGTGCCAGCAGCTGGACTAGCGGATACGAGCAGTACTTC.

In DNA, the CDR3 is TGTGCCAGCAGCGCGCTAGCGGGGGGCTCCTACGAGCAGTACTTC. Its translation: CASSALAGGSYEQYF. The rearrangement links TRBV11-2 to TRBJ2-7, with TRBD2 matching over 11 bases. V was clipped by 5 bases and J by 0 bases; unmatched bases: 3. Per germline, CDR1 SGHAT and CDR2 FQNNGV. The length of the CDR3 is 15 residues. The full variable domain, with the rest looked up from reference TRBV11-2 and TRBJ2-7, is EAGVAQSPRYKIIEKRQSVAFWCNPISGHATLYWYQQILGQGPKLLIQFQNNGVVDDSQLPKDRFSAERLKGVDSTLKIQPAKLEDSAVYLCASSALAGGSYEQYFGPGTRLTVT.